This record concerns one T cell receptor (beta chain) sequence. Its antigen is unidentified. The study made its TCR cDNA through 5'RACE template switching. That step introduced a universal primer site along with UMIs. One entry per CDR3 protein results from TCRdb running MiXCR on the 5' RACE reads. The sample shows around 310,000 distinct CDR3 sequences, 3.5% to 4.5% of them seen only once. The data were obtained in a study of T cells after yellow fever vaccination. General study points: Faster peaking, at day 5 versus 15, marked a secondary response that was weaker. Most primary-vaccination clones reappeared after the booster (96% CD4, 75% to 90% CD8). Overall, a small share of clonotypes was seen in both CD4 and CD8 compartments.

The clonotype comes from a young man who received the YFV17D yellow fever vaccine. This specimen consisted of PBMCs, obtained 5 days after the yellow fever booster vaccination.

CDR3 nucleotide sequence: TGCAGCGTTGACGTCTGGACTAGCGGGGGGCCGAACACAGATACGCAGTATTTT. It codes for CSVDVWTSGGPNTDTQYF. This chain joins TRBV29-1 and TRBJ2-3, with 14 bases matching TRBD2. CDR3 length: 18 residues. Losses at the gene ends were 3 bases for V and 2 bases for J; bases not matched to a gene: 10. Germline V CDR1 and CDR2: SQVTM, ANQGSEA.